These 17 T cell receptor beta chains were all obtained from the same sample, sequenced in a study of OX40 agonist ivuxolimab in advanced cancers. Sequencing was performed with immunoSEQ multiplex PCR; in TCRdb, only in-frame clones are kept and a portion is missing. The data show tens of thousands of clones, less than 90% seen once. The specimen was CD4+ or CD8+ T cells sorted from blood, collected in a trial of the OX40 agonist ivuxolimab. All receptors come from an adult with an advanced solid tumor such as melanoma, head and neck, liver or kidney cancer.

The DNA of the CDR3 is TGTGCCAGCAGTGAGAATGGCCGCGAGCAGTACTTC. Translated, it gives CASSENGREQYF. This sequence joins TRBV2 and TRBJ2-7; D gene unclear. This CDR3 spans 12 amino acids. V was pared by 3 bases and J by 6 bases, with 9 bases between. Germline V CDR1 and CDR2: SNHLY, FYNNEI.

The CDR3 DNA reads as TGTGCCAGCAGCAGAACTGAAAAACTGTTTTTT. It translates to CASSRTEKLFF. The chain couples TRBV11-2 to TRBJ1-4; D gene unclear. Trimming shortened V by 5 bases and J by 7 bases, and 5 bases separated the two germline ends. Per germline, CDR1 SGHAT and CDR2 FQNNGV. The CDR3 runs 11 residues.

This clone occurred a few times. This chain links TRBV6-5 with TRBJ1-2, with a weak D call TRBD1 (5 bases). The CDR3 is made up of 15 amino acids. Trimming stripped 6 bases from V and 11 bases from J, with 25 bases between. The germline gives CDR1 MNHEY, CDR2 SVGAGI. In DNA, the CDR3 is TGTGCCAGCAGGACAAACGGCCGGGACTCTATGTTTTACACCTTC. It specifies CASRTNGRDSMFYTF.

This clone came up once. This chain joins TRBV5-1 and TRBJ2-7; no firm D call. The CDR3 consists of 14 residues. Germline-derived CDR1 and CDR2 are SGHRS and YFSETQ. Trimming took 2 bases from V and 3 from J, leaving 12 bases between them. CDR3 in DNA: TGCGCCAGCAGCTTAGCGACGACTGACTACGAGCAGTACTTC. Protein: CASSLATTDYEQYF.

The chain has TRBV6-5 and TRBJ1-2, with 9 bases matching TRBD1. Germline CDR1 reads MNHEY; CDR2 reads SVGAGI. The CDR3 consists of 14 residues. The V and J ends lost 6 bases and 6 bases, in that order; junction bases with no gene match: 8. CDR3 loop: CASSLRDRADGYTF. As DNA, the CDR3 is TGTGCCAGCAGCCTCCGGGACAGGGCGGATGGCTACACCTTC.

The V gene is TRBV5-8, the J gene TRBJ1-4; the D is unclear. The V end lost 1 base, the J end lost 5 bases, and 3 bases lay between the germline ends. The CDR3 has 12 amino acids. Germline CDR1 is SGHTS and CDR2 is YDEGEE. CDR3 bases: TGTGCCAGCAGCTTGTTCAATGAAAAACTGTTTTTT. Encoded protein: CASSLFNEKLFF. Combining the CDR3 with reference TRBV5-8 and TRBJ1-4 gives the whole variable domain EAGVTQSPTHLIKTRGQQATLRCSPISGHTSVYWYQQALGLGLQFLLWYDEGEERNRGNFPPRFSGRQFPNYSSELNVNALELEDSALYLCASSLFNEKLFFGSGTQLSVL.

This rearrangement joins TRBV2 to TRBJ1-5; 7 bases line up with TRBD1. V lost 8 bases and J lost 7; bases outside the gene matches: 8. Germline lookup yields CDR1 SNHLY and CDR2 FYNNEI. CDR3 length: 13 residues. The chain's CDR3 is CASGQEGDQPQHF. The CDR3 DNA is TGTGCCAGCGGACAGGAGGGGGACCAGCCCCAGCATTTT.

The chain links TRBV6-5 to TRBJ1-1; D is uncertain. Germline V gene sequence: CDR1 MNHEY, CDR2 SVGAGI. Trimming stripped 6 bases from V and 5 bases from J, with 16 bases between. The CDR3 runs 14 residues. CDR3 region: CASRLLTSGTEAFF. The CDR3 nucleotides read TGTGCCAGCAGGTTACTAACGTCGGGGACTGAAGCTTTCTTT.

This chain uses TRBV5-1 with TRBJ2-1, with TRBD2 matching 13 bases. CDR3 length: 16 residues. Trimming at V came to 1 base and at J to 6 bases, leaving 4 bases not matched to a gene. The V gene's germline CDR1 is SGHRS and CDR2 YFSETQ. The CDR3 reads CASSLRTSGGSNEQFF. The CDR3 DNA follows: TGCGCCAGCAGCTTGAGGACTAGCGGGGGTTCCAATGAGCAGTTCTTC.

The chain combines TRBV28 with TRBJ1-1, with D maybe TRBD1 (5 bases). V was cut by 2 bases and J by 4 bases, with 11 bases left in between. Looked up from germline, CDR1 is MDHEN and CDR2 is SYDVKM. CDR3 length equals 14 residues. The CDR3 nucleotides read TGTGCCAGCAGTTTACCCACAGGAACCACTGAAGCTTTCTTT. Protein sequence: CASSLPTGTTEAFF.

In DNA, the CDR3 is TGTGCCACCAGCAGGAGACAGGGCGTGAGGGGTGGCTACACCTTC. Translating gives CATSRRQGVRGGYTF. The rearrangement joins TRBV15 to TRBJ1-2; 7 bases are a match to TRBD1. This CDR3 is built from 15 residues. The V and J ends lost 3 bases and 7 bases, in that order; junction bases with no gene match: 11. Germline V gene data show CDR1 as LNHNV and CDR2 as YYDKDF (reference sequence). The entire variable domain, with the rest obtained from reference TRBV15 and TRBJ1-2, is as follows: DAMVIQNPRYQVTQFGKPVTLSCSQTLNHNVMYWYQQKSSQAPKLLFHYYDKDFNNEADTPDNFQSRRPNTSFCFLDIRSPGLGDTAMYLCATSRRQGVRGGYTFGSGTRLTVV.

The V call is TRBV21-1, the J call TRBJ2-7; TRBD1 is the table's D call and was not checked against the DNA. TRBV21-1 is reported as a pseudogene. The CDR3 totals 18 residues. The CDR3 sequence is CASSKEGETESSSYEQYF. In DNA form, the CDR3 reads TGTGCCAGCAGCAAAGAAGGGGAAACAGAAAGTTCCTCCTACGAGCAGTACTTC.

This clone has more than one count but fewer than ten. V gene TRBV11-2 combines with J gene TRBJ1-3; D gene ambiguous. The V gene's germline CDR1 is SGHAT and CDR2 FQNNGV. This CDR3 comprises 12 residues. The V end was cut by 4 bases, the J end by 4 bases, with 5 bases between. The CDR3 region is CASSSWGNTIYF. The DNA of the CDR3 is TGTGCCAGCAGCTCCTGGGGAAACACCATATATTTT.

This clone was observed a few times. This chain uses TRBV28 with TRBJ1-1; D ambiguous. The germline CDR1 and CDR2 sequences are MDHEN and SYDVKM. V lost 0 bases, J lost 7 bases, and 3 bases lay in between. CDR3 length equals 11 residues. This chain's CDR3 is CASSLWSEAFF. CDR3 nucleotide sequence: TGTGCCAGCAGTTTATGGAGTGAAGCTTTCTTT.

This rearrangement joins TRBV19 to TRBJ1-5; a possible D gene is TRBD1 (5 bases). The CDR3 sequence is 14 residues long. Trimming cost V 0 bases and J 9 bases, with 12 bases left between them. Germline values: CDR1 LNHDA, CDR2 SQIVND (reference sequence). The CDR3 bases are TGTGCCAGTAGTATAGATCTTAGGGGACGGCCCCAGCATTTT. It encodes CASSIDLRGRPQHF.

The chain carries TRBV18 and TRBJ2-7; 12 bases line up with TRBD2. The CDR3 loop spans 15 amino acids. J was trimmed by 7 bases and V by 2 bases; bases with no gene match: 6. Germline CDR1 reads KGHSH; CDR2 reads LQKENI. The CDR3 DNA reads TGTGCCAGCTCACCAGTTTCGCTAGCGGGAGGGGAGCAGTACTTC. Its translation is CASSPVSLAGGEQYF.

V usage is TRBV6-4 and J usage is TRBJ2-3, with D possibly being TRBD2 (6 bases). CDR3 length: 13 residues. Per germline, CDR1 MRHNA and CDR2 SNTAGT. Deletions cut 1 base from V and 9 bases from J, with 11 bases between. DNA for the CDR3: TGTGCCAGCAGTGACTACCCTGCGGGGACGCAGTATTTT. It specifies CASSDYPAGTQYF.